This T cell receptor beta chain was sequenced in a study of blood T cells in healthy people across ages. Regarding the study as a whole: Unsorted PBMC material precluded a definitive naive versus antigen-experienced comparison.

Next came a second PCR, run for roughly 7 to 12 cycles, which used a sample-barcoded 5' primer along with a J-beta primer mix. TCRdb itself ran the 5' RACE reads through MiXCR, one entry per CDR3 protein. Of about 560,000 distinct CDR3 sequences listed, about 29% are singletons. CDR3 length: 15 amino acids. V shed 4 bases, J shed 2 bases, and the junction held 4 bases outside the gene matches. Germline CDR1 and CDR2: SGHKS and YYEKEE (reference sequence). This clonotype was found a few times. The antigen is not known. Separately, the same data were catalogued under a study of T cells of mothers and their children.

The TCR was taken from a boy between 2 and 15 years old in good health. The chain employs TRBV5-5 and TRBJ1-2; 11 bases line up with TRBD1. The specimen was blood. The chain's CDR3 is CASSERTGGNYGYTF. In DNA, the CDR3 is TGTGCCAGCAGCGAGAGGACAGGGGGCAACTATGGCTACACCTTC.